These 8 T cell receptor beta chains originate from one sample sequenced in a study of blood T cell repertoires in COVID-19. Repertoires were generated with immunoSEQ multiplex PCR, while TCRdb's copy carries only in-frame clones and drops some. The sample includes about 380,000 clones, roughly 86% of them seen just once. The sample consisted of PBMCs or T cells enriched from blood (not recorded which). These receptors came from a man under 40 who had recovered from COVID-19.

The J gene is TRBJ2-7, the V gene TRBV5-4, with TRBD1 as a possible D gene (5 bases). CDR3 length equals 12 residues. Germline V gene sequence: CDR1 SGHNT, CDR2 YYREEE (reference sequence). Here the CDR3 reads CAYHKAGYEQYF. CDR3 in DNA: TGTGCTTACCATAAGGCAGGGTACGAGCAGTACTTC.

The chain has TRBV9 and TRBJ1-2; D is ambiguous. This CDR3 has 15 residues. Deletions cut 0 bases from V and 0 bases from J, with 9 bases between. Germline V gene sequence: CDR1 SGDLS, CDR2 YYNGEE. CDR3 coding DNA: TGTGCCAGCAGCGTAGAACTAGACCCTAACTATGGCTACACCTTC. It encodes CASSVELDPNYGYTF.

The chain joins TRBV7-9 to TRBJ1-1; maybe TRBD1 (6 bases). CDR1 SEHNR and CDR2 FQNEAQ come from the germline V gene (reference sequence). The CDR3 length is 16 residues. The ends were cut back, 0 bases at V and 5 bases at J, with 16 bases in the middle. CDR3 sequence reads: CASSLAGHSGGTEAFF. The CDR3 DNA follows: TGTGCCAGCAGCTTAGCGGGACACTCGGGTGGGACTGAAGCTTTCTTT.

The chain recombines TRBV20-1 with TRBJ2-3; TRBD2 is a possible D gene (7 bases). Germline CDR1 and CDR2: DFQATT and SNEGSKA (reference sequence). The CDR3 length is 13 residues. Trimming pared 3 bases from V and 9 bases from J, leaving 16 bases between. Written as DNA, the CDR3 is TGCAGTGCTAGTCAGGGAGGGGGTACAACGCAGTATTTT. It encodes CSASQGGGTTQYF.

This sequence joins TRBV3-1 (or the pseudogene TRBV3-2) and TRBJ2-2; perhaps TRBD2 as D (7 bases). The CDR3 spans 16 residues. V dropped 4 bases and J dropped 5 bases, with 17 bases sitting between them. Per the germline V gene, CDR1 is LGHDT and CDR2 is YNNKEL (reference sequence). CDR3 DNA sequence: TGTGCCAGCAGCCGTGGGGGGGGACAACCTACCGGGGAGCTGTTTTTT. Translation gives CASSRGGGQPTGELFF.

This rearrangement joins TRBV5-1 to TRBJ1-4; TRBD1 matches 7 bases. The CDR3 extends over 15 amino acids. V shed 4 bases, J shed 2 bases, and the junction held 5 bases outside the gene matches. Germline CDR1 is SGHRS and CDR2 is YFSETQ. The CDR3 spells CASSPSGQTNEKLFF. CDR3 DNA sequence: TGCGCCAGCAGCCCGTCGGGACAGACTAATGAAAAACTGTTTTTT. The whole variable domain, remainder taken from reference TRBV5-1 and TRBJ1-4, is KAGVTQTPRYLIKTRGQQVTLSCSPISGHRSVSWYQQTPGQGLQFLFEYFSETQRNKGNFPGRFSGRQFSNSRSEMNVSTLELGDSALYLCASSPSGQTNEKLFFGSGTQLSVL.

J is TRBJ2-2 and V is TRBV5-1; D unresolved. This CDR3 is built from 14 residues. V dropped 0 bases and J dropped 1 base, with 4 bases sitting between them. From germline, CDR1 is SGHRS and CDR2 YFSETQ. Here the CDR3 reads CASSLERNTGELFF. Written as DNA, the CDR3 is TGCGCCAGCAGCTTGGAGCGGAACACCGGGGAGCTGTTTTTT. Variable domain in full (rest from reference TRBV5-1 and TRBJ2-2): KAGVTQTPRYLIKTRGQQVTLSCSPISGHRSVSWYQQTPGQGLQFLFEYFSETQRNKGNFPGRFSGRQFSNSRSEMNVSTLELGDSALYLCASSLERNTGELFFGEGSRLTVL.

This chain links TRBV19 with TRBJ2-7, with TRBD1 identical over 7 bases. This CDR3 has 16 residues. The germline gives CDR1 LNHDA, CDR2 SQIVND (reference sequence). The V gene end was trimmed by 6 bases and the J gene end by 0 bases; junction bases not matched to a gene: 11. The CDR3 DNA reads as TGTGCCAGTAGCCGGACCCGGGACAGAAGCTCCTACGAGCAGTACTTC. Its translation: CASSRTRDRSSYEQYF.